The sequence of this T cell receptor (beta chain) was determined in a study of vaccination effects on CD4 cells after COVID-19. On this clone: Antigen: not known.

At the end of more than 8 days of culture, CD4+ T cells were isolated. Cultures received IL-2 medium that replaced half the medium on days 3 and 7. Using immunoSEQ multiplex PCR, the repertoire was profiled, and TCRdb retains in-frame clones only, with some absent. The sample contains about 74,000 clones, roughly three quarters of which appear only once. General observations from the study: Convalescent patients numbered few in the study; early post-infection timepoints were missing entirely. From healthy vaccinees, only 1 of 255 vaccine-induced clones also reacted to common cold coronaviruses.

Germline V gene lookup returns CDR1 GTSNPN and CDR2 SVGIG (reference sequence). The CDR3 runs to 15 residues. V was pared by 5 bases and J by 3 bases, with 14 bases between. The sequence was collected from a human donor who received a COVID-19 vaccine. Sequenced here: CD4+ T cells from PBMCs cultured without peptide, sampled before COVID-19 vaccination. The genes are TRBV30 and TRBJ2-6, with a possible D match to TRBD1 (5 bases). In nucleotides, the CDR3 is TGTGCCTGGGCCCCAGGGTTAGATGGGGCCAACGTCCTGACTTTC. Translated, it gives CAWAPGLDGANVLTF.